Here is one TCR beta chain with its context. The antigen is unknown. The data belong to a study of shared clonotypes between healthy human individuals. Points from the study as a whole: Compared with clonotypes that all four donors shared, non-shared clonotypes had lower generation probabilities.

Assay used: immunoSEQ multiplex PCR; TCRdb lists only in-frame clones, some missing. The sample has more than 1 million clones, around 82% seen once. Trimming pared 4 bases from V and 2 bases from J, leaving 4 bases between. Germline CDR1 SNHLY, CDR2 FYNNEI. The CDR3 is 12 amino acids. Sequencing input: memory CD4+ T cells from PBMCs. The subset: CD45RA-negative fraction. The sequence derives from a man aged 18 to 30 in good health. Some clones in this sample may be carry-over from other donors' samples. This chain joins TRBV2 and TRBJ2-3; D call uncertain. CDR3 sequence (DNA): TGTGCCAGCAGTGGGTACACAGATACGCAGTATTTT. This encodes CASSGYTDTQYF.